The present entry profiles one T cell receptor beta chain with its context. The data are from a study of blood T cell repertoires in COVID-19. Looking at the study overall: Researchers got acute and convalescent COVID-19 samples from the United States, Italy and Spain. T cells, B-cell-depleted T cells, or PBMCs supplied cDNA or gDNA.

Original methodology: Amplification of reference gene primers was used by the study to estimate nucleated cell counts. Repertoires were generated with immunoSEQ multiplex PCR, while TCRdb's copy carries only in-frame clones and drops some. The V and J calls and the clone size are those of that table, but D and trimming were determined from the DNA. Among approximately 86,000 clones listed, 75% to 85% were seen once. This CDR3 comprises 17 residues. The germline V gene has CDR1 MNHNS and CDR2 SASEGT. Trimming pared 2 bases from V and 0 bases from J, leaving 11 bases between. Source material: peripheral blood. This TCR was recovered from a woman between 70 and 85 years old with acute or convalescent COVID-19. V usage is TRBV6-1 and J usage is TRBJ1-6; the D is unclear. The CDR3 protein is CASSETPSPSYNSPLHF. CDR3 bases: TGTGCCAGCAGTGAAACTCCATCGCCCTCCTATAATTCACCCCTCCACTTT.